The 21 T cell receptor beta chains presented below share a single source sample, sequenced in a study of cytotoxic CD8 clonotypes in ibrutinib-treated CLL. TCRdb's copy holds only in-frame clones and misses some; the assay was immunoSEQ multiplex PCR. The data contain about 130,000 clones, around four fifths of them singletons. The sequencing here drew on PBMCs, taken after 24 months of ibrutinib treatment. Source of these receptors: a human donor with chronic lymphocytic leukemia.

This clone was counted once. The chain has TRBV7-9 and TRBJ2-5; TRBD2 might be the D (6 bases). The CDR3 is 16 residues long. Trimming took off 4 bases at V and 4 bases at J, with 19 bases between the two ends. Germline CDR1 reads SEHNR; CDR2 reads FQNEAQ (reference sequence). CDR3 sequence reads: CASSYLSGTLPETQYF. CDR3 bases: TGTGCCAGCAGCTACCTCTCCGGGACTCTTCCAGAGACCCAGTACTTC.

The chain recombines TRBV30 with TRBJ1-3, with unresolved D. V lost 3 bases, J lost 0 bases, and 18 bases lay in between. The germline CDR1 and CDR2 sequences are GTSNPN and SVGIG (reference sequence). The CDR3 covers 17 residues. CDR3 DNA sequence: TGTGCCTGGAGCGACCTCCTTTTTATAAGCTCTGGAAACACCATATATTTT. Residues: CAWSDLLFISSGNTIYF.

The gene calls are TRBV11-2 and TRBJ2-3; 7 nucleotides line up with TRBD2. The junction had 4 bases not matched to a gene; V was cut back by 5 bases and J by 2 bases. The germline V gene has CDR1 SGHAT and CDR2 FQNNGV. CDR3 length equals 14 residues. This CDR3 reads CASSPLAVTDTQYF. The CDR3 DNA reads TGTGCCAGCAGCCCCCTAGCGGTCACAGATACGCAGTATTTT.

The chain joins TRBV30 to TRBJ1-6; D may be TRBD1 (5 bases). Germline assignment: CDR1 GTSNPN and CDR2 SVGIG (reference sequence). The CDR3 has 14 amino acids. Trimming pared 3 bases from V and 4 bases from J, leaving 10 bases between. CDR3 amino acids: CAWSLGGYNSPLHF. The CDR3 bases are TGTGCCTGGAGCCTTGGGGGGTATAATTCACCCCTCCACTTT.

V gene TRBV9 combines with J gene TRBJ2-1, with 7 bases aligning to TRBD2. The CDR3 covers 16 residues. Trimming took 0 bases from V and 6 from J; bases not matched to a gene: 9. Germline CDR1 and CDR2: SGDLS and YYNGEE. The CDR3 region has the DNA TGTGCCAGCAGCGTAGATCCAATACTAGCGTCCAATGAGCAGTTCTTC. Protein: CASSVDPILASNEQFF.

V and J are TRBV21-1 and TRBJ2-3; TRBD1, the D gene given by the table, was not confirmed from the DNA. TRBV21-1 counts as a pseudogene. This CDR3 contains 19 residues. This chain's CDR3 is CASSKDRSVTGGSEDTQYF. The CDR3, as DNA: TGTGCCAGCAGCAAAGATCGGTCAGTGACAGGGGGCTCGGAAGATACGCAGTATTTT.

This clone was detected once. The CDR3 nucleotides read TGTGCCAGCAGCTCCGCGTCGGGACAGCGCTCTGGAAACACCATATATTTT. This encodes CASSSASGQRSGNTIYF. The chain has TRBV7-9 and TRBJ1-3; TRBD1 matches at 7 bases. The CDR3 runs to 17 residues. Germline V CDR1 and CDR2: SEHNR, FQNEAQ (reference sequence). The J segment lost 0 bases and the V segment lost 4 bases, leaving 9 bases of the junction unmatched. Combining the CDR3 with reference TRBV7-9 and TRBJ1-3 gives the whole variable domain DTGVSQNPRHKITKRGQNVTFRCDPISEHNRLYWYRQTLGQGPEFLTYFQNEAQLEKSRLLSDRFSAERPKGSFSTLEIQRTEQGDSAMYLCASSSASGQRSGNTIYFGEGSWLTVV.

The CDR3 protein is CASSGLTSYEQYF. The CDR3 coding sequence is TGTGCCAGCAGTGGACTGACCTCCTACGAGCAGTACTTC. The chain recombines TRBV2 with TRBJ2-7; no firm D call. The CDR3 has 13 residues. Trimming pared 4 bases from V and 0 bases from J, leaving 7 bases between. Looked up from germline, CDR1 is SNHLY and CDR2 is FYNNEI.

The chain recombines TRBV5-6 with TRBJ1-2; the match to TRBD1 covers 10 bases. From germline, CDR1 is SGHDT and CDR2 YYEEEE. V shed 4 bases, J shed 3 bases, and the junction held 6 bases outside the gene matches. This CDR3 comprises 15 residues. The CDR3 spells CASSIGQGGDYGYTF. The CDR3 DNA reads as TGTGCCAGCAGCATCGGACAGGGGGGAGACTATGGCTACACCTTC.

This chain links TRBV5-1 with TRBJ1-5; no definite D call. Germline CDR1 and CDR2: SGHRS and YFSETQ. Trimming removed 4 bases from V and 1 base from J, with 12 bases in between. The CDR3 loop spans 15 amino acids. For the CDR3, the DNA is TGCGCCAGCAGCCCGAATGGTGGGAGCAATCAGCCCCAGCATTTT. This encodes CASSPNGGSNQPQHF.

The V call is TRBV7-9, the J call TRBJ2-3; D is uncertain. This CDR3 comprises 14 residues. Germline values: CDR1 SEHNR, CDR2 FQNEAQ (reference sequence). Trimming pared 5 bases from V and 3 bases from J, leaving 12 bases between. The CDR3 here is CASSPSPATDTQYF. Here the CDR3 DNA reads TGTGCCAGCAGCCCTAGTCCGGCGACAGATACGCAGTATTTT.

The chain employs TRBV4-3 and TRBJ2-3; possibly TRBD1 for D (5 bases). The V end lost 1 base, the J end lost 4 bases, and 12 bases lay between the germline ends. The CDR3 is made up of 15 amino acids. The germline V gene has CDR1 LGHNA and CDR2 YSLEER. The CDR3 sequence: CASSQAQGAPDTQYF. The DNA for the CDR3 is TGCGCCAGCAGCCAAGCCCAAGGGGCCCCAGATACGCAGTATTTT.

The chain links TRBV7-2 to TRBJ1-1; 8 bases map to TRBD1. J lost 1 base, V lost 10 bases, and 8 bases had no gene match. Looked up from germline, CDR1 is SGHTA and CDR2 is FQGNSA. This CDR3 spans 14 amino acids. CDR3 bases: TGTGCCACGAGGACCGGGACAGGGAACACTGAAGCTTTCTTT. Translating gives CATRTGTGNTEAFF.

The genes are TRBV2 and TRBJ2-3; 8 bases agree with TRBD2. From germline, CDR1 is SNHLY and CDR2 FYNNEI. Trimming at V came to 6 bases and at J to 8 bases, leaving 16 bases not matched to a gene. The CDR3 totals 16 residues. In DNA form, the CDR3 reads TGTGCCAGCAGGGATCGGGGGGGACTCCCCAAAACTACGCAGTATTTT. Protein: CASRDRGGLPKTTQYF.

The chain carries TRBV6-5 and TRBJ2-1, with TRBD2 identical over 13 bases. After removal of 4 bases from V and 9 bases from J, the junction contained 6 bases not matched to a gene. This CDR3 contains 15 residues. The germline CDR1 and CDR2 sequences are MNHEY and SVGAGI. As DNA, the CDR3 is TGTGCCAGCAGTTTGGGACTAGCGGGGTTCGGTGAGCAGTTCTTC. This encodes CASSLGLAGFGEQFF.

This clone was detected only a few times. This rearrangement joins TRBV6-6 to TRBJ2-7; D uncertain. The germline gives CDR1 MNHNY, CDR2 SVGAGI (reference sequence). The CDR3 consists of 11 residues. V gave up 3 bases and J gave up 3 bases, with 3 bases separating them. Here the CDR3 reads CASSYNYEQYF. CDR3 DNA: TGTGCCAGCAGTTATAACTACGAGCAGTACTTC.

The CDR3 sequence is CASSLPGQGENEQYF. The CDR3 nucleotides are TGTGCCAGCTCCCTCCCCGGACAGGGGGAAAACGAGCAGTACTTC. The chain combines TRBV6-5 with TRBJ2-7, with TRBD1 identical over 10 bases. The CDR3 has 15 amino acids. V lost 8 bases to trimming and J lost 5 bases; unmatched junction nucleotides: 12. Germline CDR1 reads MNHEY; CDR2 reads SVGAGI.

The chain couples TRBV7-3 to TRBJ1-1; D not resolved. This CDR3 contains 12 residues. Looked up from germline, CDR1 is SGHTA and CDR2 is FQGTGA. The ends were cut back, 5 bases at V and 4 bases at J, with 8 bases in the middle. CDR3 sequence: CASSPGATEAFF. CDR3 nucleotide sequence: TGTGCCAGCAGCCCAGGAGCCACTGAAGCTTTCTTT. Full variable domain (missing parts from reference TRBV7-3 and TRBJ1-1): GAGVSQTPSNKVTEKGKYVELRCDPISGHTALYWYRQSLGQGPEFLIYFQGTGAADDSGLPNDRFFAVRPEGSVSTLKIQRTERGDSAVYLCASSPGATEAFFGQGTRLTVV.

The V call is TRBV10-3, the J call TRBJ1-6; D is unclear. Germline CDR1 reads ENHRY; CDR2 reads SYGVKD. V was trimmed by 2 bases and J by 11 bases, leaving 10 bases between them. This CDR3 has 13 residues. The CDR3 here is CAISEKAGTPLHF. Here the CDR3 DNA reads TGTGCCATCAGTGAGAAAGCGGGGACACCCCTCCACTTT.

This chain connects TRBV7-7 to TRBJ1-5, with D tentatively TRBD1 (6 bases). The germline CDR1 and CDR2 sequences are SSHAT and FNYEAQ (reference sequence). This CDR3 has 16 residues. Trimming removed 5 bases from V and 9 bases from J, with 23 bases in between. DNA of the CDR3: TGTGCCAGCAGCCCGGGGGATAGGACAGCCCAAGGGCCCCAGCATTTT. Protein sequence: CASSPGDRTAQGPQHF.

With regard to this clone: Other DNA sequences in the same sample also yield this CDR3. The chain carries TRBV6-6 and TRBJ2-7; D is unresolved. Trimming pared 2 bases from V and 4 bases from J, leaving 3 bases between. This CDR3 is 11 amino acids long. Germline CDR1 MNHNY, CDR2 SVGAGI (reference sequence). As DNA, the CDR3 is TGTGCCAGCAGTTACCGATACGAGCAGTACTTC. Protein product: CASSYRYEQYF.